This passage covers 24 T cell receptor beta chains from one sample sequenced in a study of beta chain features in type 1 diabetes. Overall study findings and caveats: All four CD4+ subsets from Type 1 diabetes patients carried moderately but significantly shorter TCRB CDR3s.

Every isolated RNA sample was fully reverse transcribed, so sequencing captured expressed TCRB transcripts. The protocol was immunoSEQ multiplex PCR, while the TCRdb copy is restricted to in-frame clones and leaves out a portion. Of 250,000 to 300,000 clones listed, roughly an eighth are singletons. No cognate antigen is known for these TCRs. Sequenced: naive CD4+ T cells from blood. These receptors came from a man aged 25-45 years with type 1 diabetes.

This clone was detected a few times. J is TRBJ1-5 and V is TRBV6-1; D uncertain. This CDR3 is 15 amino acids long. Germline V gene sequence: CDR1 MNHNS, CDR2 SASEGT. The V gene lost 5 bases and the J gene lost 0 bases, with 11 bases spanning the gap. CDR3 nucleotide sequence: TGTGCCAGCAGTTTCACCGTCTATAGCAATCAGCCCCAGCATTTT. Amino acid sequence: CASSFTVYSNQPQHF.

The rearrangement links TRBV30 to TRBJ2-3; tentative D call: TRBD2 (5 bases). The CDR3 is 13 amino acids. CDR1 and CDR2 (germline): GTSNPN, SVGIG (reference sequence). Trimming stripped 3 bases from V and 3 bases from J, with 10 bases between. The chain's CDR3 is CAWRPPGTDTQYF. In DNA, the CDR3 is TGTGCCTGGAGGCCCCCGGGGACAGATACGCAGTATTTT.

The chain is built from TRBV7-2 and TRBJ2-5; the match to TRBD1 covers 9 bases. V lost 3 bases to trimming and J lost 4 bases; unmatched junction nucleotides: 6. CDR3 length: 15 amino acids. The V gene's germline CDR1 is SGHTA and CDR2 FQGNSA. The CDR3 reads CASSFAGTGRETQYF. DNA of the CDR3: TGTGCCAGCAGCTTCGCCGGGACAGGGAGAGAGACCCAGTACTTC.

This sequence joins TRBV23-1 and TRBJ1-5; D may be TRBD1 (6 bases). TRBV23-1 is treated as an ORF (open reading frame) with a function not yet certain. Between the trimmed V and J ends, which lost 4 bases and 3 bases, there was a span of 19 bases. This CDR3 has 17 residues. The CDR3 DNA is TGCGCCAGCAGTCCGCGCAGGGGTGCCTCTTACAATCAGCCCCAGCATTTT. As protein: CASSPRRGASYNQPQHF.

Only a few counts were recorded for this clone. This chain links TRBV11-3 with TRBJ2-1, with D perhaps matching TRBD2 (6 bases). Deletions cut 8 bases from V and 10 bases from J, with 27 bases between. CDR3 length equals 16 residues. Germline CDR1 reads SGHNT; CDR2 reads YENEEA. As DNA, the CDR3 is TGTGCCAGCGCCCCGAGTGCGGGAAATGGGTGGAACGAGCAGTTCTTC. It codes for CASAPSAGNGWNEQFF.

V is TRBV6-1 and J is TRBJ2-5; perhaps TRBD2 as D (6 bases). Germline lookup yields CDR1 MNHNS and CDR2 SASEGT. The ends were cut back, 4 bases at V and 5 bases at J, with 8 bases in the middle. The CDR3 is made up of 12 amino acids. DNA of the CDR3: TGTGCCAGCAGTGCGGGGGAGGAGACCCAGTACTTC. Its translation: CASSAGEETQYF.

V usage is TRBV5-1 and J usage is TRBJ2-3; tentative D call: TRBD2 (5 bases). V lost 7 bases and J lost 6, with 12 bases in between. This CDR3 region has 12 residues. CDR1 and CDR2 (germline): SGHRS, YFSETQ. CDR3 sequence reads: CASRLGEDTQYF. CDR3 DNA: TGCGCCAGCCGCCTCGGGGAGGATACGCAGTATTTT.

The V and J genes are TRBV19 and TRBJ2-1; 8 bases align to TRBD2. After removal of 9 bases from V and 4 bases from J, the junction contained 11 bases not matched to a gene. The V gene's germline CDR1 is LNHDA and CDR2 SQIVND (reference sequence). There are 15 residues in the CDR3. The CDR3 sequence: CASGNGREKYNEQFF. The DNA for the CDR3 is TGTGCCAGCGGTAACGGGAGGGAAAAATACAATGAGCAGTTCTTC.

The genes are TRBV5-4 and TRBJ2-5; 7 bases line up with TRBD2. V lost 4 bases and J lost 1; bases outside the gene matches: 7. The CDR3 extends over 15 amino acids. CDR1 is SGHNT, CDR2 YYREEE, per germline (reference sequence). In nucleotides, the CDR3 is TGTGCCAGCAGCGCGCGTTGGACTAGCCAAGAGACCCAGTACTTC. Translation: CASSARWTSQETQYF.

This clone came up a few times. The gene calls are TRBV28 and TRBJ1-5; D uncertain. Germline V gene data show CDR1 as MDHEN and CDR2 as SYDVKM. The V gene lost 4 bases and the J gene lost 5 bases, with 15 bases spanning the gap. CDR3 length equals 15 residues. The CDR3 sequence: CASSSIDFTYQPQHF. The CDR3 DNA reads TGTGCCAGCAGTTCGATCGATTTCACTTATCAGCCCCAGCATTTT.

Written as DNA, the CDR3 is TGTGCCAGCAGTGAGGTAGCGGGATTAGGGGAGCTGTTTTTT. It is translated as CASSEVAGLGELFF. The rearrangement joins TRBV6-1 to TRBJ2-2; 8 bases match TRBD2. V shed 3 bases, J shed 8 bases, and the junction held 5 bases outside the gene matches. This CDR3 spans 14 amino acids. From germline, CDR1 is MNHNS and CDR2 SASEGT.

The chain recombines TRBV29-1 with TRBJ1-2, with 9 bases that match TRBD1. Per the germline V gene, CDR1 is SQVTM and CDR2 is ANQGSEA. V lost 5 bases to trimming and J lost 8 bases; unmatched junction nucleotides: 9. The CDR3 runs to 13 residues. The CDR3 here is CSVQRITGGGYTF. The CDR3 region has the DNA TGCAGCGTTCAGCGGATAACAGGGGGCGGCTACACCTTC.

This clone was detected many times. V usage is TRBV15 and J usage is TRBJ2-1; weak D call: TRBD1 (8 bases). The CDR3 runs 12 residues. Germline CDR1 and CDR2: LNHNV and YYDKDF (reference sequence). V was pared by 5 bases and J by 15 bases, with 17 bases between. The CDR3 nucleotides are TGTGCCACCAGCCAGGGGGCGGGGGACCTGTTCTTC. It codes for CATSQGAGDLFF.

This chain links TRBV7-2 with TRBJ1-5, with no clear D. Trimming took 1 base from V and 7 from J, leaving 8 bases between them. This CDR3 contains 13 residues. Germline V gene data show CDR1 as SGHTA and CDR2 as FQGNSA. This CDR3 reads CASSLDRFQPQHF. In DNA form, the CDR3 reads TGTGCCAGCAGCTTAGACCGGTTCCAGCCCCAGCATTTT.

This clone was detected only a few times. The chain is built from TRBV15 and TRBJ2-3; TRBD2 matches at 8 bases. The junction had 11 bases not matched to a gene; V was cut back by 1 base and J by 5 bases. Per the germline V gene, CDR1 is LNHNV and CDR2 is YYDKDF (reference sequence). The length of the CDR3 is 17 residues. The CDR3 protein is CATSRGVAGGGGDTQYF. CDR3 nucleotide sequence: TGTGCCACCAGCAGAGGTGTGGCGGGAGGTGGTGGAGATACGCAGTATTTT. Complete variable domain (other parts from reference TRBV15 and TRBJ2-3): DAMVIQNPRYQVTQFGKPVTLSCSQTLNHNVMYWYQQKSSQAPKLLFHYYDKDFNNEADTPDNFQSRRPNTSFCFLDIRSPGLGDTAMYLCATSRGVAGGGGDTQYFGPGTRLTVL.

V gene TRBV19 combines with J gene TRBJ1-1; the match to TRBD1 covers 7 bases. Germline CDR1 LNHDA, CDR2 SQIVND (reference sequence). The length of the CDR3 is 15 residues. V was clipped by 5 bases and J by 1 base; unmatched bases: 7. This CDR3 reads CASSRHGTANTEAFF. CDR3 sequence (DNA): TGTGCCAGTAGTCGACACGGGACAGCGAACACTGAAGCTTTCTTT.

This clone was counted between two and nine times. The V gene is TRBV7-9, the J gene TRBJ2-7, with TRBD2 matching over 13 bases. Germline assignment: CDR1 SEHNR and CDR2 FQNEAQ (reference sequence). The CDR3 consists of 16 residues. V dropped 3 bases and J dropped 5; count of bases not matched to a gene: 7. The CDR3 nucleotides read TGTGCCAGCAGCTTCACTAGCGGGGGGGGGTCGGACGAGCAGTACTTC. Protein: CASSFTSGGGSDEQYF.

The chain employs TRBV4-2 and TRBJ2-1; 8 nucleotides align to TRBD2. Germline assignment: CDR1 LGHNA and CDR2 YNFKEQ. The CDR3 length is 15 residues. J lost 7 bases, V lost 1 base, and 6 bases had no gene match. CDR3 loop: CASSQAGSGINEQFF. The CDR3 DNA sequence: TGTGCCAGCAGCCAAGCGGGTAGCGGGATTAATGAGCAGTTCTTC.

In this sample, this clone turned up a few times. The V and J genes are TRBV15 and TRBJ2-7, with 8 bases matching TRBD1. Looked up from germline, CDR1 is LNHNV and CDR2 is YYDKDF (reference sequence). J gave up 4 bases and V 0 bases, and 5 bases lay outside the gene matches. The CDR3 extends over 15 amino acids. DNA for the CDR3: TGTGCCACCAGCAGAGAAGGGCAGGGGGCTTACGAGCAGTACTTC. It translates to CATSREGQGAYEQYF.

This clone has just one count. DNA for the CDR3: TGTGCCAGCAGTTTTTTAGGCGGAACGGGCACCGGGGAGCTGTTTTTT. Residues: CASSFLGGTGTGELFF. V is TRBV27 and J is TRBJ2-2; D uncertain. The V end was cut by 3 bases, the J end by 4 bases, with 15 bases between. The CDR3 contains 16 residues. The V gene's germline CDR1 is MNHEY and CDR2 SMNVEV (reference sequence).

This clone has more than one count but fewer than ten. CDR3: CSVGGNYEQYF. CDR3 coding DNA: TGCAGCGTTGGAGGAAATTACGAGCAGTACTTC. The gene calls are TRBV29-1 and TRBJ2-7; D is unclear. The germline CDR1 and CDR2 sequences are SQVTM and ANQGSEA. V was trimmed by 4 bases and J by 4 bases, leaving 8 bases between them. CDR3 length: 11 amino acids.

The CDR3 sequence: CASSGSSYQETQYF. DNA of the CDR3: TGTGCCAGCAGTGGGTCTAGCTATCAAGAGACCCAGTACTTC. The chain carries TRBV6-1 and TRBJ2-5; perhaps TRBD2 as D (5 bases). Trimming pared 4 bases from V and 2 bases from J, leaving 11 bases between. The germline CDR1 and CDR2 sequences are MNHNS and SASEGT. The CDR3 runs to 14 residues.

Regarding this clone: The sample holds other DNA sequences that translate to the same CDR3. V usage is TRBV29-1 and J usage is TRBJ1-1, with 8 bases aligning to TRBD1. The J segment lost 2 bases and the V segment lost 6 bases, leaving 5 bases of the junction unmatched. Germline lookup yields CDR1 SQVTM and CDR2 ANQGSEA. This CDR3 region has 13 residues. The CDR3 loop is CSVRGQVNTEAFF. The CDR3 DNA reads TGCAGCGTCAGGGGGCAGGTAAACACTGAAGCTTTCTTT.

The V call is TRBV30, the J call TRBJ1-5, with D tentatively TRBD1 (6 bases). CDR1 and CDR2 (germline): GTSNPN, SVGIG (reference sequence). This CDR3 region has 13 residues. The germline V and J ends were trimmed by 2 bases and 2 bases, with 7 bases remaining between them. The CDR3 protein is CAWSRQGNQPQHF. The CDR3 region has the DNA TGTGCCTGGAGTCGACAGGGCAATCAGCCCCAGCATTTT.